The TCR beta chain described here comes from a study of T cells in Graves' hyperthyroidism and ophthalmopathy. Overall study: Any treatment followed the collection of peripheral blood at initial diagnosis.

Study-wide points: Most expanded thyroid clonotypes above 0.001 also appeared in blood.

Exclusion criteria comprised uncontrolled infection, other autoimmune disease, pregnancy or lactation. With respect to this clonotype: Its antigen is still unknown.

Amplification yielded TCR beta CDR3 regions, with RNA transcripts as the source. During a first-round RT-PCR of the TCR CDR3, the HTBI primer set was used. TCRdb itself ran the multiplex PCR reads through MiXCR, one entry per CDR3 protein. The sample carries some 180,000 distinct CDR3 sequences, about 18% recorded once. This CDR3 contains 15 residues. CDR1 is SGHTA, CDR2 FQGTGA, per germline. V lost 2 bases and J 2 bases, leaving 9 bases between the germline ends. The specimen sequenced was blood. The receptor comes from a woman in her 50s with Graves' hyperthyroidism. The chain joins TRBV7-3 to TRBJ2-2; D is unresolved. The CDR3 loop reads CASSLGSYNTGELFF. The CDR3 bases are TGTGCCAGCAGCTTAGGCAGCTATAACACCGGGGAGCTGTTTTTT.